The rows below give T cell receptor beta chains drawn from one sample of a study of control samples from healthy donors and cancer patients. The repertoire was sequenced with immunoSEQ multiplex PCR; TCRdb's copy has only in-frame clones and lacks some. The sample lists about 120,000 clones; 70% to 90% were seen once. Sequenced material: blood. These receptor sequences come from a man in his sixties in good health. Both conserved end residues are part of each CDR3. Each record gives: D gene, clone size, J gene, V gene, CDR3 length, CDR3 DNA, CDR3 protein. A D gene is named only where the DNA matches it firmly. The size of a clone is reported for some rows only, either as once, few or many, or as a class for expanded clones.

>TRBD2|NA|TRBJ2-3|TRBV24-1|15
TGTGCCACCAGTGATTTTCGGGGGGGAACAGATACGCAGTATTTT
CATSDFRGGTDTQYF
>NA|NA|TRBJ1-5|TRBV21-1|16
TGTGCCAGCAGCAAAATGGGTCACAGGGGTGATCAGCCCCAGCATTTT
CASSKMGHRGDQPQHF
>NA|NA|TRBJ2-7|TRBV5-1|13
TGCGCCAGCAGGGAGGGAGTTATCGACGAGCAGTACTTC
CASREGVIDEQYF
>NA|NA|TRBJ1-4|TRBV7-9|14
TGTGCCAGCAGCTTAGGACGCAACGCTGAAAAACTGTTTTTT
CASSLGRNAEKLFF
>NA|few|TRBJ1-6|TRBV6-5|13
TGTGCCAGCAGTTGGCAGAACAATTCACCCCTCCACTTT
CASSWQNNSPLHF
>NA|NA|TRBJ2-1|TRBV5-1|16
TGCGCCAGCAGCCCGACAGGATCAGCCTCCTACAATGAGCAGTTCTTC
CASSPTGSASYNEQFF
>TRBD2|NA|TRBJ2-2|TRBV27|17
TGTGCCAGCAGTCTCCCGGGACTAGCGGGGGGGCCCGGGGAGCTGTTTTTT
CASSLPGLAGGPGELFF
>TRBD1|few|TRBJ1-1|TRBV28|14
TGTGCCAGCGGCCTGGGACAGTTTAACACTGAAGCTTTCTTT
CASGLGQFNTEAFF
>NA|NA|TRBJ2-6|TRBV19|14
TGTGCCATCCAGGACACCTCTGGGGCCAACGTCCTGACTTTC
CAIQDTSGANVLTF
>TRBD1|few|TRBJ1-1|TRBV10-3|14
TGTGCCATCAGGAGGACAGGGTGGAACACTGAAGCTTTCTTT
CAIRRTGWNTEAFF
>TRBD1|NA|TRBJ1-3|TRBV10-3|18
TGTGCCATCAGTGAGTCTGCGGGACAGGGTCGGTCTGGAAACACCATATATTTT
CAISESAGQGRSGNTIYF
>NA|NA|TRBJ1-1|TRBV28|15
TGTGCCAGCAGTACCACCCGTGACAAGTCCCGGGAAGCTTTCTTT
CASSTTRDKSREAFF
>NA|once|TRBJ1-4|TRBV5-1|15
TGCGCCAGCAGCTTGGAGGCAGGGAGTGATGAAAAACTGTTTTTT
CASSLEAGSDEKLFF
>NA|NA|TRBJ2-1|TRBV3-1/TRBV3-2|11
TGTGCCAGCAGCCAAGACAGCCCGCAGTTCTTC
CASSQDSPQFF
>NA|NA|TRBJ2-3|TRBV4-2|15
TGTGCCAGCAGCCAAGAGACGGACCGGCGGGATACGCAGTATTTT
CASSQETDRRDTQYF
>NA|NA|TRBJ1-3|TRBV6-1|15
TGTGCCAGCAGTGAAGGGGTAAACTCTGGAAACACCATATATTTT
CASSEGVNSGNTIYF
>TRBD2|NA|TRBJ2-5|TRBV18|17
TGTGCCAGCTCACCACGCGGGGGAGCTGGGTCCCAAGAGACCCAGTACTTC
CASSPRGGAGSQETQYF
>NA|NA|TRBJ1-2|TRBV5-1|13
TGCGCCAGCAGCTTGTCGGGACACTATGGCTACACCTTC
CASSLSGHYGYTF
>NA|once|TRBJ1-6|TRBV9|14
TGTGCCAGCAGCGTAGTTGGGAATAATTCACCCCTCCACTTT
CASSVVGNNSPLHF
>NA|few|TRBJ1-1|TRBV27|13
TGTGCCAGCAGTCGGACAGTTCAGAGCGTCGCTTTCTTT
CASSRTVQSVAFF
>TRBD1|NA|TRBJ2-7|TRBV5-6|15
TGTGCCAGCAGCTTGGGGGGGACAGGGTTCCGCGAGCAGTACTTC
CASSLGGTGFREQYF
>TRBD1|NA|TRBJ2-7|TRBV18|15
TGTGCCAGCTCACCCTCGCGAGGGACAGGGTACGAGCAGTACTTC
CASSPSRGTGYEQYF
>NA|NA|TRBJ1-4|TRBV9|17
TGTGCCAGCAGCGCCTCGACAGGAGGTGCAACTAATGAAAAACTGTTTTTT
CASSASTGGATNEKLFF
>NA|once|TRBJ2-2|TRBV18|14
TGTGCCAGCTCACGAAGCCAGGGTGCCGGGGAGCTGTTTTTT
CASSRSQGAGELFF
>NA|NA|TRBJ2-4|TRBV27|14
TGTGCCAGCCAGTCTGTCGGGGTTCTCGGCATTCAGTACTTC
CASQSVGVLGIQYF
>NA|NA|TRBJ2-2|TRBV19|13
TGTGCCATCCTCTCCTACGAGGATGGGGAGCTGTTTTTT
CAILSYEDGELFF
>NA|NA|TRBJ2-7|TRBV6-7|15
TGTGCCAGCAGTTACCGGTGGGAAAATTGGTACGAGCAGTACTTC
CASSYRWENWYEQYF
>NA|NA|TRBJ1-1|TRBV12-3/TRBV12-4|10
TGTGCCAGGGAGAACACTGAAGCTTTCTTT
CARENTEAFF
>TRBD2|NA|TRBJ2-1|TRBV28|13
TGTGCCAGCCAAGGCGGGGGACACAATGAGCAGTTCTTC
CASQGGGHNEQFF
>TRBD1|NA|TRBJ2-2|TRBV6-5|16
TGTGCCAGCAGTTATGCCGGGACAGGGAACACCGGGGAGCTGTTTTTT
CASSYAGTGNTGELFF
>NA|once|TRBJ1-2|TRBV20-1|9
TGCAGTGAGACCTATGGCTACACCTTC
CSETYGYTF